This TCR beta chain was recorded in a study of cytomegalovirus exposure and HLA in healthy donors. Whole-study context: The roughly 120 million unique TCR beta sequences, from about 179 million T cells, were found by an earlier analysis.

General observations from the study: Cytomegalovirus status was reportedly diagnosed by the classifier with high specificity and sensitivity. The investigators catalogued 150 to 200 TCR beta chains as cytomegalovirus-associated. TCR beta sequences numbering 16,951 were associated with HLA alleles at 0.05 false discovery rate in a later analysis.

The study ran its PCR with 60 Vbeta and 13 Jbeta primers. The data were produced by immunoSEQ multiplex PCR, yet TCRdb's version contains in-frame clones alone and is incomplete. The data show 60,000 or so clones, 70% to 75% seen once. V lost 6 bases to trimming and J lost 5 bases, with 16 bases between them. Per germline, CDR1 SNHLY and CDR2 FYNNEI. This CDR3 is built from 14 residues. Regarding this clone: Its antigen remains unknown.

This sequence originates from a middle-aged man in good health and CMV-seropositive. V is TRBV2 and J is TRBJ1-1, with D perhaps matching TRBD1 (5 bases). Sequencing input: PBMCs. CDR3 nucleotides: TGTGCCAGCAGGGGGGAGCGGGTGCGGACTGAAGCTTTCTTT. This translates into CASRGERVRTEAFF.